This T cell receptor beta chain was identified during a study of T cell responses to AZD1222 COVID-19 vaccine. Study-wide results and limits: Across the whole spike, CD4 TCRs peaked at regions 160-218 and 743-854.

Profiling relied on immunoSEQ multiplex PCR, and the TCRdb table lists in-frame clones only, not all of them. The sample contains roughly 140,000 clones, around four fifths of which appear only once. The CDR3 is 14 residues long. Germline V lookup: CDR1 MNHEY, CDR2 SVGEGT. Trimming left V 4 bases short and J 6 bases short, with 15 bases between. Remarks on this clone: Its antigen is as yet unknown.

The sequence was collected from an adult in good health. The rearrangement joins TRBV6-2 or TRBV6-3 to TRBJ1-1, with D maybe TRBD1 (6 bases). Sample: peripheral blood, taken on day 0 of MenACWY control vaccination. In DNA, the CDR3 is TGTGCCAGCAGTTTTAACGGGGGGCAGGCTGAAGCTTTCTTT. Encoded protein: CASSFNGGQAEAFF.